These 31 T cell receptor beta chains originate from one sample sequenced in a study of T-cell memory formation after mild COVID-19. TCRdb redid the calling of the 5' RACE reads with MiXCR, one entry per CDR3 protein. The table shows about 40,000 distinct CDR3 sequences, with approximately 10% occurring only once. Sequencing input: PBMCs or a T cell subset sorted from them (not recorded which). These receptors were collected from a young man who had mild COVID-19 (a few samples of this study predate the infection). Cell type and time point are not known.

Comments on this clonotype: It may be a read error: a sequence one base away is much more abundant. This chain links TRBV29-1 with TRBJ1-1; possibly TRBD1 for D (5 bases). This CDR3 has 14 amino acids. Germline V CDR1 and CDR2: SQVTM, ANQGSEA. DNA of the CDR3: TGCATCGTCGGGACCGAAACGCAGAACACTGAAGCTTTCTTT. It is translated as CIVGTETQNTEAFF.

The sample holds many counts of this clonotype. The rearrangement joins TRBV5-6 to TRBJ1-2; 7 positions agree with TRBD1. The CDR3 length is 14 residues. Germline trimming cut 2 bases from V and 2 bases from J; bases unmatched to any gene: 3. The V gene's germline CDR1 is SGHDT and CDR2 YYEEEE. CDR3 sequence: CASSFGQANYGYTF. In DNA form, the CDR3 reads TGTGCCAGCAGCTTCGGACAGGCCAACTATGGCTACACCTTC. The entire variable domain, with the rest obtained from reference TRBV5-6 and TRBJ1-2, is as follows: DAGVTQSPTHLIKTRGQQVTLRCSPKSGHDTVSWYQQALGQGPQFIFQYYEEEERQRGNFPDRFSGHQFPNYSSELNVNALLLGDSALYLCASSFGQANYGYTFGSGTRLTVV.

This clonotype was observed many times. The chain joins TRBV4-2 to TRBJ2-3, with 10 positions matching TRBD2. Germline-derived CDR1 and CDR2 are LGHNA and YNFKEQ. CDR3 length: 17 residues. The trim removed 1 base at V and 6 bases at J, leaving 10 bases unmatched. The CDR3 reads CASSQGSGGALGDTQYF. The CDR3, as DNA: TGTGCCAGCAGCCAAGGAAGCGGGGGGGCCTTAGGGGATACGCAGTATTTT.

This clonotype showed up many times. V is TRBV6-2 or TRBV6-3 and J is TRBJ2-5, with no clear D. V dropped 8 bases and J dropped 1 base, with 11 bases sitting between them. This CDR3 comprises 13 residues. Per the germline V gene, CDR1 is MNHEY and CDR2 is SVGEGT. The CDR3 sequence is CASPRRLQETQYF. CDR3 DNA: TGTGCCAGCCCTCGGCGGCTCCAAGAGACCCAGTACTTC.

This clonotype was observed a handful of times. The chain has TRBV7-9 and TRBJ2-7, with D tentatively TRBD1 (6 bases). The germline V and J ends were trimmed by 6 bases and 0 bases, with 15 bases remaining between them. The germline V gene has CDR1 SEHNR and CDR2 FQNEAQ (reference sequence). This CDR3 has 15 amino acids. The CDR3 is CASSPRPGDSYEQYF. CDR3 nucleotide sequence: TGTGCCAGCAGTCCCCGTCCAGGGGACTCCTACGAGCAGTACTTC.

This clonotype has ten or more counts. The gene calls are TRBV20-1 and TRBJ1-1, with D possibly matching TRBD1 (5 bases). This CDR3 spans 11 amino acids. Trimming shortened V by 1 base and J by 7 bases, and 7 bases separated the two germline ends. From germline, CDR1 is DFQATT and CDR2 SNEGSKA (reference sequence). CDR3: CSARVQGEAFF. The CDR3 DNA sequence: TGCAGTGCTAGAGTCCAGGGTGAAGCTTTCTTT.

J is TRBJ2-5 and V is TRBV5-1; D unresolved. Trimming removed 0 bases from V and 2 bases from J, with 11 bases in between. This CDR3 comprises 15 residues. CDR1 and CDR2 from the germline V gene are SGHRS and YFSETQ. This CDR3 is CASSLGLDIQETQYF. CDR3 coding DNA: TGCGCCAGCAGCTTGGGACTTGACATACAAGAGACCCAGTACTTC.

This clonotype was detected many times. The V call is TRBV20-1, the J call TRBJ2-1; D is ambiguous. Germline V gives CDR1 DFQATT, CDR2 SNEGSKA (reference sequence). The CDR3 has 18 residues. The ends were cut back, 0 bases at V and 0 bases at J, with 18 bases in the middle. The CDR3 spells CSARDLLKGVSSYNEQFF. Here the CDR3 DNA reads TGCAGTGCTAGAGATCTCTTGAAGGGCGTTAGCTCCTACAATGAGCAGTTCTTC.

This clonotype was found many times. The chain recombines TRBV4-1 with TRBJ2-7; 9 bases agree with TRBD2. V trimming: 1 base; J trimming: 4 bases; junction bases outside the gene matches: 8. The CDR3 sequence is 16 residues long. Germline-derived CDR1 and CDR2 are MGHRA and YSYEKL. The CDR3 protein is CASSQGASGDLYEQYV. The CDR3 DNA reads as TGCGCCAGCAGCCAAGGCGCTAGCGGGGACTTATACGAGCAGTACGTC.

This clonotype has ten or more counts. The chain is built from TRBV5-1 and TRBJ2-5, with 7 bases fitting TRBD1. The CDR3 loop spans 15 amino acids. Germline V gene sequence: CDR1 SGHRS, CDR2 YFSETQ. The ends lost 3 bases at V and 0 bases at J; junction bases unmatched: 5. This CDR3 is CASSSIGTDQETQYF. The CDR3 DNA reads as TGCGCCAGCAGCTCTATCGGGACAGACCAAGAGACCCAGTACTTC. Supplemented by reference TRBV5-1 and TRBJ2-5, the full variable domain reads KAGVTQTPRYLIKTRGQQVTLSCSPISGHRSVSWYQQTPGQGLQFLFEYFSETQRNKGNFPGRFSGRQFSNSRSEMNVSTLELGDSALYLCASSSIGTDQETQYFGPGTRLLVL.

V is TRBV9 and J is TRBJ2-1; TRBD1 is a possible D gene (5 bases). The CDR3 runs to 13 residues. CDR1 is SGDLS and CDR2 is YYNGEE in the germline V gene. V was shortened by 7 bases and J by 10 bases, with 18 bases between the two germline ends. DNA for the CDR3: TGTGCCAGCGGCAGGGTTGCGCAATACGAGCAGTTCTTC. Translated, it gives CASGRVAQYEQFF.

The CDR3 nucleotides read TGCGCCAGCAGTGAACATCTAGCGGGGGGGCCGGCCGGGGAGCTGTTTTTT. This codes for CASSEHLAGGPAGELFF. This chain links TRBV10-1 with TRBJ2-2; 12 nucleotides line up with TRBD2. CDR3 length equals 17 residues. CDR1 WNHNN and CDR2 SYGVQD come from the germline V gene (reference sequence). V shed 3 bases, J shed 6 bases, and the junction held 8 bases outside the gene matches.

This clonotype was seen ten or more times. V is TRBV5-6 and J is TRBJ2-1; D is unclear. Germline V gives CDR1 SGHDT, CDR2 YYEEEE. With 2 bases removed from V and 3 bases from J, the gap between germline ends came to 6 bases. This CDR3 is built from 13 residues. CDR3 residues: CASSFDNYNEQFF. As DNA, the CDR3 is TGTGCCAGCAGCTTTGACAACTACAATGAGCAGTTCTTC.

In its sample, this clonotype was seen many times. The chain uses TRBV6-6 and TRBJ2-3, with 14 bases fitting TRBD2. The CDR3 is 20 residues long. Germline CDR1 reads MNHNY; CDR2 reads SVGAGI (reference sequence). V gave up 2 bases and J gave up 0 bases; unmatched junction bases: 10. CDR3 region: CASSYGLAGGPLASTDTQYF. The CDR3 DNA sequence: TGTGCCAGCAGTTACGGACTAGCGGGGGGTCCACTGGCTAGCACAGATACGCAGTATTTT.

In this sample, this clonotype turned up many times. The CDR3 DNA is TGTGCCAGCATTGACGCTCGTCTGGGCAGGGGAGGGGAGACCCAGTACTTC. Translation: CASIDARLGRGGETQYF. J is TRBJ2-5 and V is TRBV28; a weak D match, TRBD2 (7 bases). The germline V gene has CDR1 MDHEN and CDR2 SYDVKM. V gave up 7 bases and J gave up 5 bases, with 26 bases separating them. The CDR3 extends over 17 amino acids.

V is TRBV5-1 and J is TRBJ2-7; D remains unclear. Between the trimmed V and J ends, which lost 0 bases and 2 bases, there was a span of 9 bases. The germline V gene has CDR1 SGHRS and CDR2 YFSETQ. The CDR3 totals 14 residues. The CDR3 region has the DNA TGCGCCAGCAGCTTGGAATTTAGGACCTACGAGCAGTACTTC. It is translated as CASSLEFRTYEQYF.

This clonotype was seen repeatedly, ten times or more. CDR3 protein: CASSYSGKDYGYTF. In nucleotides, the CDR3 is TGTGCCAGCAGTTACTCGGGGAAGGACTATGGCTACACCTTC. V and J are TRBV6-6 and TRBJ1-2; unclear D gene. The V and J ends lost 0 bases and 3 bases respectively, with 8 bases between them. The germline V gene encodes CDR1 MNHNY and CDR2 SVGAGI (reference sequence). CDR3 size: 14 residues.

Remarks on this clonotype: With a much larger clone just one base away, this may be a read error. The chain carries TRBV6-1 and TRBJ2-5; tentative D call: TRBD2 (6 bases). The CDR3 length is 16 residues. Germline CDR1 MNHNS, CDR2 SASEGT. Between the trimmed V and J ends, which lost 1 base and 5 bases, there was a span of 17 bases. CDR3: CASSEGLEGPHETQYF. In DNA form, the CDR3 reads TGTGCCAGCAGTGAAGGACTAGAAGGCCCCCACGAGACCCAGTACTTC.

In this sample, this clonotype turned up many times. This sequence joins TRBV5-1 and TRBJ1-3; D is unclear. V gave up 0 bases and J gave up 0 bases, with 7 bases separating them. CDR1 and CDR2 from the germline V gene are SGHRS and YFSETQ. The CDR3 is 15 residues long. This CDR3 is CASSLEQSSGNTIYF. The CDR3 bases are TGCGCCAGCAGCTTGGAACAGAGCTCTGGAAACACCATATATTTT.

This clonotype was counted at least ten times. The chain combines TRBV6-2 or TRBV6-3 with TRBJ2-2; tentative D call: TRBD2 (6 bases). The CDR3 sequence is 19 residues long. V lost 2 bases and J 0 bases, leaving 19 bases between the germline ends. Germline assignment: CDR1 MNHEY and CDR2 SVGEGT. In DNA, the CDR3 is TGTGCCAGCAGTTACCGCCGACTAGTCCCCATTACGAACACCGGGGAGCTGTTTTTT. Its protein is CASSYRRLVPITNTGELFF.

This clonotype was seen many times. The CDR3 region is CASSSTLAGGLYEQFF. The CDR3 DNA follows: TGCGCCAGCAGCTCCACTCTAGCGGGGGGGCTCTATGAGCAGTTCTTC. This chain joins TRBV5-1 and TRBJ2-1, with TRBD2 matching 12 bases. Germline V lookup: CDR1 SGHRS, CDR2 YFSETQ. This CDR3 has 16 residues. The trim removed 3 bases at V and 8 bases at J, leaving 9 bases unmatched.

Many counts were recorded for this clonotype. The V call is TRBV7-9, the J call TRBJ1-1; no clear D. Germline loops: CDR1 SEHNR, CDR2 FQNEAQ (reference sequence). The CDR3 contains 14 residues. V shed 3 bases and J shed 4 bases, with 12 bases lying between them. The CDR3 is CASSFESGSTEAFF. CDR3 DNA: TGTGCCAGCAGCTTTGAGTCGGGATCCACTGAAGCTTTCTTT.

In this sample, this clonotype turned up many times. The chain's CDR3 is CASSLSRGQETQYF. The CDR3, as DNA: TGTGCCAGCAGCTTATCGCGGGGCCAAGAGACCCAGTACTTC. The V gene is TRBV7-2, the J gene TRBJ2-5; TRBD2 is a possible D gene (6 bases). The CDR3 loop spans 14 amino acids. Between the trimmed V and J ends, which lost 2 bases and 1 base, there was a span of 8 bases. Germline V gene data show CDR1 as SGHTA and CDR2 as FQGNSA.

This clonotype appeared many times. The chain employs TRBV5-1 and TRBJ2-7, with TRBD2 matching 13 bases. The V and J ends lost 5 bases and 7 bases, in that order; junction bases with no gene match: 9. CDR1 is SGHRS and CDR2 is YFSETQ in the germline V gene. The CDR3 sequence is 15 residues long. The CDR3 DNA reads TGCGCCAGCAGTTCTCCGGGACTAGCGGGGAAAGAGCAGTACTTC. Residues: CASSSPGLAGKEQYF.

This clonotype occurred many times. J is TRBJ2-7 and V is TRBV5-6; 9 bases map to TRBD1. This CDR3 is 15 amino acids long. The germline CDR1 and CDR2 sequences are SGHDT and YYEEEE. The V and J ends lost 2 bases and 5 bases, in that order; junction bases with no gene match: 8. The CDR3: CASSFDRTGVNEQYF. CDR3 DNA: TGTGCCAGCAGCTTCGACCGGACAGGGGTGAACGAGCAGTACTTC.

This clonotype was found many times. V usage is TRBV3-1 and J usage is TRBJ2-2; D is ambiguous. Trimming shortened V by 7 bases and J by 3 bases, and 6 bases separated the two germline ends. This CDR3 has 12 residues. CDR1 and CDR2 (germline): LGHDT, YNNKEL (reference sequence). CDR3 DNA sequence: TGTGCCAGCAACGCTTACACCGGGGAGCTGTTTTTT. Amino acids: CASNAYTGELFF.

This clonotype has ten or more counts. The J gene is TRBJ2-5, the V gene TRBV20-1; D remains ambiguous. Germline V gene sequence: CDR1 DFQATT, CDR2 SNEGSKA (reference sequence). CDR3 size: 13 residues. V dropped 0 bases and J dropped 1 base, with 6 bases sitting between them. This CDR3 is CSARDWIQETQYF. The CDR3 DNA is TGCAGTGCTAGAGATTGGATCCAAGAGACCCAGTACTTC.

This clonotype has just one count. J is TRBJ2-7 and V is TRBV28; 8 bases fit TRBD1. Germline V gene sequence: CDR1 MDHEN, CDR2 SYDVKM. Trimming at V came to 6 bases and at J to 5 bases, leaving 6 bases not matched to a gene. CDR3 length equals 13 residues. CDR3 nucleotide sequence: TGTGCCAGCAGCCAGGGACAGGTGGACGAGCAGTACGTC. Residues: CASSQGQVDEQYV.

This clonotype occurred many times. This chain joins TRBV27 and TRBJ1-2; D call uncertain. This CDR3 has 12 residues. Trimming left V 9 bases short and J 2 bases short, with 10 bases between. The germline V gene encodes CDR1 MNHEY and CDR2 SMNVEV (reference sequence). CDR3 protein: CARPLLNYGYTF. CDR3 DNA: TGTGCCAGACCTCTGTTAAACTATGGCTACACCTTC.

This clonotype occurred many times. This sequence joins TRBV28 and TRBJ1-5; TRBD1 matches 7 bases. V lost 4 bases, J lost 0 bases, and 6 bases stayed unmatched. CDR3 length: 16 residues. Germline loops: CDR1 MDHEN, CDR2 SYDVKM. CDR3 sequence reads: CASSSLRQGSNQPQHF. The CDR3 region has the DNA TGTGCCAGCAGTTCCCTCCGACAGGGTAGCAATCAGCCCCAGCATTTT.

This sequence joins TRBV12-3 or TRBV12-4 and TRBJ1-2; the D is unclear. The CDR3 is 14 amino acids. Trimming removed 5 bases at V and 2 bases at J, with 12 bases between. The CDR3 reads CASSPYDGNYGYTF. DNA for the CDR3: TGTGCCAGCAGTCCCTACGACGGCAACTATGGCTACACCTTC.